The T cell receptor (beta chain) described here comes from a study of cytomegalovirus exposure and HLA in healthy donors. Germline V gives CDR1 KGHSH, CDR2 LQKENI. V was shortened by 3 bases and J by 4 bases, with 4 bases between the two germline ends. The CDR3 consists of 11 residues. In the PCR, 60 Vbeta and 13 Jbeta primers were used. Here immunoSEQ multiplex PCR was the method, and the copy in TCRdb shows in-frame clones only, minus some. This repertoire comprises tens of thousands of clones; its ten largest clones make up 3% to 4%. The receptor was isolated from a female donor in good health and CMV-seropositive. Sample: PBMCs. The gene calls are TRBV18 and TRBJ2-7; D is undetermined. The CDR3 region has the DNA TGTGCCAGCTCACCGGCTTACGAGCAGTACTTC. Translating it yields CASSPAYEQYF.